This entry describes one TCR beta chain. By its share of the sample, this clonotype is medium-sized (0.01 to 0.1%). There is no known antigen for this receptor. No much larger clone exists at a distance of one base, and base qualities are not known. The method behind the library was 5' RACE. Sequencer: NextSeq 500. To allow correction of PCR and sequencing errors, the TCR library protocol tagged every TCR cDNA molecule with a unique molecular identifier. The paper's processing steps were these. TCR identification, UMI-based error correction and CDR3 extraction were all carried out with Decombinator tools. Expanded TCRs were defined as those above a frequency of 2 per 1,000, corresponding to the top 1% of the tumor frequency distribution. Rényi diversity was computed with the R vegan package after subsampling each repertoire 100 times to 5,000 TCRs. CDR3 similarity networks were built from amino acid triplet string-kernel similarity, with CDR3s being connected when pairwise similarity was above 0.82. TCRdb reprocessing: public reads trimmed at Q25 with fastp, clones called with MiXCR, in-frame beta chains kept. Every distinct CDR3 protein forms one entry, paired with its most common genes and DNA. TCRdb's processing, not the study's, gives the V and J calls here. The sample data list about 3,000 distinct CDR3 sequences, and 10% to 15% of these were observed just once. Together, the top ten hold 30% to 45% of the sample.

The sample belongs to a study of spatial heterogeneity in lung cancer (dated by TCRdb to 2018 to 2020). General notes on the study: More beta-chain than alpha-chain transcripts were consistently detected, likely reflecting higher beta-chain transcript abundance. In the raw uncorrected reads, each unique combination of TCR and UMI appeared on average more than ten times. In non-small cell lung cancer, the study quantitatively compared TCR alpha and beta repertoires across several tumor regions, matched nontumor lung, and blood. TCR repertoire features were related to nonsynonymous mutation counts determined by whole-exome sequencing of tumor tissue. At surgery, roughly 220 tumor regions, 63 to 70 matched nontumor lung samples and 56 PBMC samples were TCR-sequenced for both alpha and beta chains. Beyond this particular receptor, the publication reports: Additional single-cell paired TCR alpha and beta sequencing was considered necessary to confirm, at a functional level, the hypothesis that regional TCRs recognize regional mutations.

Reading the label with the study, this specimen's time point is: sample taken at primary tumor resection. Whole RNA extracted from tumor and nontumor lung tissue, or from cryopreserved PBMC samples, was used for TCR sequencing without cell sorting. The donors were some 70 patients from the lung TRACERx cohort who had early-stage, untreated non-small cell lung cancer. Only patients for whom sufficient RNA was available from at least two tumor regions were selected for TCR sequencing. Tumor and adjacent nontumor lung specimens were reviewed by a lung pathologist before selection. CDR1 SGHTA and CDR2 FQGNSA were looked up in the germline V gene. There are 13 amino acids in the CDR3, from cysteine to phenylalanine inclusive. Left in the record is the CDR3 DNA by itself, 39 bases read in frame from the first base. Clipping removes 2 bases from V and 6 bases from J, with 0 as the unmatched junction base count.

The chain joins TRBV7-2 to TRBJ1-5, and TRBD1 matches 8 of the central bases. The sample consisted of normal lung tissue next to the tumor, taken at surgery. This TCR came from a male donor with early-stage non-small cell lung cancer. The CDR3 sequence is CASSLTGGQPQHF. The bases read TGTGCCAGCAGCTTAACAGGGGGTCAGCCCCAGCATTTT.